What follows describes a single T cell receptor (beta chain). Its antigen is as yet unknown. The junction departs from the called germline gene at one end, perhaps through a read error. Once graft tissue had been processed, intraepithelial and lamina propria lymphocytes were released. The data were obtained in a study of graft-versus-host responses after intestinal transplantation. Clones were read by immunoSEQ multiplex PCR, and TCRdb kept only the in-frame ones, dropping some. Seen here are 20,000 or so clones, roughly 72% observed once, and the top ten hold roughly 3%. Findings and caveats of the study: After transplant, early declines in HvG clones were associated with peak levels of circulating GvH clones. Subjects displaying graft-donor T cell macrochimerism possessed elevated graft-versus-host to host-versus-graft clonal ratios inside allografts.

Germline CDR1 MRHNA, CDR2 SNTAGT. This CDR3 contains 15 residues. The sequence was obtained from a human patient who received an intestinal transplant, so some T cells may come from the graft donor. The material sequenced was ileum tissue, taken 12 days after intestinal transplant. This chain links TRBV6-4 with TRBJ1-6; D is unclear. CDR3 nucleotides: TGTGCCAGCAGCGACTCGGGAGGGTGGAATTCACCCCTCCACTTT. Amino acids: CASSDSGGWNSPLHF.